This TCR beta chain was identified during a study of cytomegalovirus exposure and HLA in healthy donors. This CDR3 has 14 amino acids. The germline gives CDR1 PRHDT, CDR2 FYEKMQ (reference sequence). A note on this clone: The junction departs from the called germline gene at one end, perhaps through a read error.

The primer mix had 60 Vbeta and 13 Jbeta primers. Some clones are missing from TCRdb's copy, which holds only in-frame ones; the method was immunoSEQ multiplex PCR. Its table records some 180,000 clones. The gene calls are TRBV13 and TRBJ2-2; 7 nucleotides match TRBD1. Sequenced material: PBMCs. The TCR originated in a man younger than 40 in good health and CMV-seronegative. In DNA, the CDR3 is TGTGCCAGCGGCTTAAGGGGGCGTAGCGGGGAGCTGTTTTTT. Protein sequence: CASGLRGRSGELFF.